This entry concerns a single T cell receptor beta chain. Assay: immunoSEQ multiplex PCR; the TCRdb copy retains only in-frame clones and omits some. Of about 150,000 clones listed, 78% are singletons. Germline V gene lookup returns CDR1 LNHDA and CDR2 SQIVND (reference sequence). The CDR3 covers 16 residues. With 3 bases removed from V and 3 bases from J, the gap between germline ends came to 14 bases. The sample belongs to a study of PD-1 blockade in classical Hodgkin lymphoma. Each patient's relapse followed autologous stem cell transplantation, and brentuximab vedotin exposure varied. The clonotype was recovered from a human donor with classical Hodgkin lymphoma. The sequencing here drew on peripheral blood mononuclear cells (PBMCs), taken before the second cycle of nivolumab. The J gene is TRBJ1-4, the V gene TRBV19; tentatively, D is TRBD1 (6 bases). The CDR3 sequence: CASSIPAGAANEKLFF. CDR3 nucleotide sequence: TGTGCCAGTAGTATCCCGGCAGGGGCGGCTAATGAAAAACTGTTTTTT.